This T cell receptor (beta chain) emerged from a study of blood T cell repertoires in COVID-19. In the study overall: PBMCs, B-cell-depleted T cells, or T cells provided the cDNA or gDNA that made up the material.

Only in-frame clones appear in the TCRdb table, and some are missing; sequencing was by immunoSEQ multiplex PCR. The table includes 130,000 or so clones, more than 75% detected once. Trimming removed 4 bases from V and 0 bases from J; junction bases left unmatched: 6. CDR1 and CDR2 (germline): MDHEN, SYDVKM. The CDR3 length is 17 residues. This clone was observed a handful of times. The V gene is TRBV28, the J gene TRBJ2-4; TRBD2 agrees at 10 bases. Specimen: peripheral blood. This sequence was found in a human donor in a cohort sampled during active COVID-19. In DNA, the CDR3 is TGTGCCAGCAGTTCAAGCGGGAGGGCCGGAGCCAAAAACATTCAGTACTTC. Translation: CASSSSGRAGAKNIQYF.